Listed below are T cell receptor beta chains from one sample, sequenced in a study of Ad26.COV2.S vaccination and SARS-CoV-2 variants. Only in-frame clones appear in the TCRdb table, and some are missing; sequencing was by immunoSEQ multiplex PCR. The sample holds about 350,000 clones, around 90% seen once. Source: peripheral blood, taken after recovery from COVID-19. These receptors all come from a human donor who had recovered from COVID-19. The CDR3 runs from the conserved cysteine through the conserved F or W. Each record gives: J gene, D gene, V gene, CDR3 protein. The D gene is left open where the match is weak.

TRBJ2-3,TRBD2,TRBV25-1,CASSELAGGTDTQYF
TRBJ1-2,TRBD1,TRBV5-4,CASSLGQNNYGYTF
TRBJ1-4,-,TRBV28,CASSSLSNEKLFF
TRBJ2-3,-,TRBV11-2,CASSSTGFTDTQYF
TRBJ2-5,-,TRBV24-1,CATSDAQAQETQYF
TRBJ2-5,-,TRBV10-1,CASSGGWRETQYF
TRBJ1-1,-,TRBV7-9,CASRASGGGRGTEAFF
TRBJ1-1,-,TRBV5-5,CASSLIENTEAFF
TRBJ1-4,-,TRBV2,CASVYRQAGDHEKLFF
TRBJ2-3,-,TRBV6-4,CASSDSSEFGTDTQYF
TRBJ1-2,-,TRBV29-1,CSVEEGNYGYTF
TRBJ2-3,-,TRBV12-5,CASGVDRTDTQYF
TRBJ2-7,-,TRBV27,CASSLAVGLYEQYF
TRBJ2-1,-,TRBV6-4,CASSDFPRVSNEQFF
TRBJ2-2,TRBD1,TRBV5-1,CASSPGTVFGELFF
TRBJ2-5,-,TRBV5-6,CASSVTQETQYF
TRBJ2-5,-,TRBV10-3,CAISDGQETQYF
TRBJ2-3,TRBD2,TRBV29-1,CSVEVSSGGGDTQYF
TRBJ1-4,TRBD1,TRBV7-9,CASSLPGGTNEKLFF
TRBJ1-1,-,TRBV5-6,CASSLDPTGAGEAFF
TRBJ1-1,TRBD1,TRBV19,CASSPGQGRVWAFF
TRBJ2-3,-,TRBV7-9,CASSGSKTQYF
TRBJ2-3,-,TRBV6-5,CASSPRGSTDTQYF
TRBJ1-4,TRBD1,TRBV12-3/TRBV12-4,CASRGQGAEKLFF
TRBJ1-1,-,TRBV5-4,CASSLDSIGEAFF
TRBJ1-1,-,TRBV29-1,CSVMQGLNTEAFF
TRBJ2-5,-,TRBV29-1,CSVASTGETQYF
TRBJ1-3,-,TRBV7-9,CASSLALRGNTIYF